This TCR beta chain was retrieved from a study of blood T cell repertoires in COVID-19. Study as a whole: Nucleic acid was either cDNA or gDNA, and it came from T cells, B-cell-depleted T cells, or PBMCs.

Trimming took 9 bases from V and 2 from J; bases not matched to a gene: 15. Looked up from germline, CDR1 is SGDLS and CDR2 is YYNGEE. This CDR3 is built from 16 residues. Per the original data handling: Reference gene primer amplification yielded estimated nucleated cell counts. TCRdb's table, derived via immunoSEQ multiplex PCR, lists solely in-frame clones and lacks some. That table supplies the V and J calls and clone size; D and trimming were determined from the DNA. Of roughly 300,000 clones listed, 65% to 90% are singletons. Specimen: peripheral blood. This TCR was sampled from a human donor in a cohort sampled during active COVID-19. This chain connects TRBV9 to TRBJ2-3; 7 bases match TRBD2. Here the CDR3 reads CATGRGTSAPTDTQYF. The CDR3 DNA reads TGTGCCACCGGCCGGGGAACTAGCGCCCCCACAGATACGCAGTATTTT.